This T cell receptor beta chain derives from a study of CD8 T cells in Susac syndrome. A quantity of about 0.5 to 1 ug RNA underwent reverse transcription using random hexamers. immunoSEQ multiplex PCR amplified TCR beta CDR3 across 54 Vbeta, 13 Jbeta. A single record per CDR3 protein comes from TCRdb applying MiXCR to the immunoSEQ multiplex PCR reads. In the table there are approximately 160,000 distinct CDR3 sequences, 90% to 95% of which are singletons. The sequenced target, TCR beta, came from blood CD8+ and CD4+ T cells. This CDR3 has 15 amino acids. Germline V gives CDR1 SGHTA, CDR2 FQGNSA. The V and J ends lost 6 bases and 4 bases respectively, with 15 bases between them.

The sequence derives from a human donor in good health. The sample consisted of CD4+ T cells from PBMCs. The chain carries TRBV7-2 and TRBJ2-2; D possibly corresponds to TRBD1 (6 bases). The CDR3 reads CASRSQGSSTGELFF. The DNA of the CDR3 is TGTGCCAGCAGATCCCAGGGGAGCAGCACCGGGGAGCTGTTTTTT. The whole variable domain, remainder taken from reference TRBV7-2 and TRBJ2-2, is GAGVSQSPSNKVTEKGKDVELRCDPISGHTALYWYRQSLGQGLEFLIYFQGNSAPDKSGLPSDRFSAERTGGSVSTLTIQRTQQEDSAVYLCASRSQGSSTGELFFGEGSRLTVL.